The present T cell receptor beta chain was sequenced within a study of blood T cell repertoires in COVID-19. In the study overall: The samples span acute and convalescent COVID-19 from the United States, Italy and Spain.

CDR3 length: 13 residues. Trimming left V 3 bases short and J 3 bases short, with 10 bases between. The germline V gene encodes CDR1 SGDLS and CDR2 YYNGEE. Cohorts were based on clinical histories the participants reported. Clones were sequenced by immunoSEQ multiplex PCR, and TCRdb holds only the in-frame ones, with some missing. The profile shows some 340,000 clones, less than 90% of them singletons. The material sequenced was PBMCs or T cells enriched from blood (not recorded which). This chain uses TRBV9 with TRBJ2-7; TRBD2 is a possible D gene (5 bases). The receptor was isolated from a woman between 45 and 60 years old who had recovered from COVID-19. CDR3 residues: CASSGPGFYEQYF. CDR3 bases: TGTGCCAGCAGCGGCCCGGGGTTCTACGAGCAGTACTTC.